What follows are 8 T cell receptor beta chains derived from one specimen sequenced in a study of cytomegalovirus exposure and HLA in healthy donors. This PCR relied on a set of 60 Vbeta primers and 13 Jbeta primers. This table comes from immunoSEQ multiplex PCR, and its TCRdb copy is limited to in-frame clones, with some not included. The data contain nearly 200,000 clones, 82% of them singletons. The sample taken for sequencing was PBMCs. The receptors derive from a woman aged 45-65 years in good health and CMV-seropositive.

This rearrangement joins TRBV2 to TRBJ1-1; no firm D call. CDR3 length: 14 residues. The V and J ends lost 7 bases and 0 bases respectively, with 12 bases between them. CDR1 and CDR2 from the germline V gene are SNHLY and FYNNEI. CDR3 DNA: TGTGCCAGCAAAGGAGGTTGGGTGAACACTGAAGCTTTCTTT. It codes for CASKGGWVNTEAFF.

The CDR3 reads CASSPKGQGAGTDTQYF. The DNA of the CDR3 is TGTGCCAGCTCACCAAAGGGACAGGGGGCTGGCACAGATACGCAGTATTTT. The rearrangement links TRBV18 to TRBJ2-3; 12 nucleotides line up with TRBD1. Germline V gives CDR1 KGHSH, CDR2 LQKENI. The CDR3 length is 17 residues. V was clipped by 2 bases and J by 1 base; unmatched bases: 4.

Remarks on this clone: One end of the junction is discordant with germline, which a read error may explain. The chain carries TRBV10-3 and TRBJ2-4; 9 nucleotides agree with TRBD1. This CDR3 region has 18 residues. Germline CDR1 ENHRY, CDR2 SYGVKD. The CDR3 region is CAISESSGTGIPKNSQYF. For the CDR3, the DNA is TGTGCCATCAGTGAGTCGTCCGGGACAGGGATTCCCAAAAACAGTCAGTACTTC.

V and J are TRBV28 and TRBJ2-5, with TRBD1 as a possible D gene (5 bases). This CDR3 is 14 amino acids long. Looked up from germline, CDR1 is MDHEN and CDR2 is SYDVKM. V was clipped by 5 bases and J by 2 bases, with 12 bases between them. As DNA, the CDR3 is TGTGCCAGCAGTGCTAGGGGCGTACAAGAGACCCAGTACTTC. This sequence encodes CASSARGVQETQYF.

This rearrangement joins TRBV6-6 to TRBJ2-6; D ambiguous. V was cut by 5 bases and J by 4 bases, with 9 bases left in between. This CDR3 has 14 residues. In germline, CDR1 is MNHNY, CDR2 SVGAGI (reference sequence). In nucleotides, the CDR3 is TGTGCCAGCAGTCACGACTCGGGGGCCAACGTCCTGACTTTC. This translates into CASSHDSGANVLTF.

The genes are TRBV5-1 and TRBJ2-5, with TRBD2 matching 7 bases. Germline V gene data show CDR1 as SGHRS and CDR2 as YFSETQ. CDR3 length: 14 amino acids. After removal of 5 bases from V and 5 bases from J, the junction contained 9 bases not matched to a gene. CDR3 in amino acids: CASSPSSRGETQYF. In DNA form, the CDR3 reads TGCGCCAGCAGTCCCTCTTCGCGGGGGGAGACCCAGTACTTC.

V is TRBV18 and J is TRBJ1-2; D is perhaps TRBD1 (6 bases). Germline V gene sequence: CDR1 KGHSH, CDR2 LQKENI. This CDR3 contains 16 residues. V was cut by 2 bases and J by 2 bases, with 15 bases left in between. The CDR3 coding sequence is TGTGCCAGCTCACCAGACGACAGGAGCCGAAACTATGGCTACACCTTC. This sequence encodes CASSPDDRSRNYGYTF. The entire variable domain, with the rest obtained from reference TRBV18 and TRBJ1-2, is as follows: NAGVMQNPRHLVRRRGQEARLRCSPMKGHSHVYWYRQLPEEGLKFMVYLQKENIIDESGMPKERFSAEFPKEGPSILRIQQVVRGDSAAYFCASSPDDRSRNYGYTFGSGTRLTVV.

V and J are TRBV7-9 and TRBJ1-1; 7 positions match TRBD1. The CDR3 is 13 amino acids. The trim removed 4 bases at V and 9 bases at J, leaving 8 bases unmatched. The germline CDR1 and CDR2 sequences are SEHNR and FQNEAQ (reference sequence). CDR3 protein: CASSSTTGSKAFF. CDR3 sequence (DNA): TGTGCCAGCAGCTCGACGACAGGGTCTAAAGCTTTCTTT.